Listed below are T cell receptor beta chains from one sample, sequenced in a study of shared clonotypes between healthy human individuals. The repertoire was sequenced with immunoSEQ multiplex PCR; TCRdb's copy has only in-frame clones and lacks some. The profile covers about 510,000 clones, with roughly 78% appearing a single time and about an eighth taken by the ten largest. Sequenced sample: PBMCs. These receptors came from a woman in her thirties or forties in good health. Some clones in this sample may be carry-over from other donors' samples. Each CDR3 is given with its conserved first and last residue. Each record gives: D gene, clone size, V gene, CDR3 length, J gene, CDR3 DNA, CDR3 protein. The D gene is left open where the match is weak. Clone size, where shown, is once, few, many, or a class for clones that have expanded.

D gene: NA
clone size: once
V gene: TRBV18
CDR3 length: 16
J gene: TRBJ1-5
CDR3 DNA: TGTGCCAGCTCACCACGGAGGATGGGGAGCAATCAGCCCCAGCATTTT
CDR3 protein: CASSPRRMGSNQPQHF

D gene: NA
clone size: few
V gene: TRBV18
CDR3 length: 14
J gene: TRBJ1-1
CDR3 DNA: TGTGCCAGCTCACCAAGTCTGGACAGCACTGAAGCTTTCTTT
CDR3 protein: CASSPSLDSTEAFF

D gene: TRBD2
clone size: once
V gene: TRBV28
CDR3 length: 17
J gene: TRBJ2-1
CDR3 DNA: TGTGCCAGCAGTTCCCGAGGTGGGGGGAGGGTTTATAATGAGCAGTTCTTC
CDR3 protein: CASSSRGGGRVYNEQFF

D gene: TRBD2
clone size: NA
V gene: TRBV6-6
CDR3 length: 15
J gene: TRBJ2-1
CDR3 DNA: TGTGCCAGCAGTTACTTACTAGCGGGTAGAGATGAGCAGTTCTTC
CDR3 protein: CASSYLLAGRDEQFF

D gene: NA
clone size: NA
V gene: TRBV5-1
CDR3 length: 13
J gene: TRBJ1-1
CDR3 DNA: TGCGCCAGCAGCGAAGACAGGCGGACTGAAGCTTTCTTT
CDR3 protein: CASSEDRRTEAFF

D gene: TRBD1
clone size: NA
V gene: TRBV7-3
CDR3 length: 17
J gene: TRBJ2-2
CDR3 DNA: TGTGCCAGCAGCTTAATGGGACAGGGGATAGACACCGGGGAGCTGTTTTTT
CDR3 protein: CASSLMGQGIDTGELFF

D gene: NA
clone size: NA
V gene: TRBV4-2
CDR3 length: 13
J gene: TRBJ2-3
CDR3 DNA: TGTGCCAGCAGCCAAGATCGTGGGGATACGCAGTATTTT
CDR3 protein: CASSQDRGDTQYF

D gene: NA
clone size: NA
V gene: TRBV9
CDR3 length: 14
J gene: TRBJ2-5
CDR3 DNA: TGTGCCAGCAGCCCTATGAGGTCCCAAGAGACCCAGTACTTC
CDR3 protein: CASSPMRSQETQYF

D gene: TRBD2
clone size: NA
V gene: TRBV5-4
CDR3 length: 16
J gene: TRBJ2-1
CDR3 DNA: TGTGCCAGCAGCCAAGTCGGGGAGGGCCGGTCAAATGAGCAGTTCTTC
CDR3 protein: CASSQVGEGRSNEQFF

D gene: TRBD1
clone size: NA
V gene: TRBV29-1
CDR3 length: 14
J gene: TRBJ1-2
CDR3 DNA: TGCAGCGTTGAAGAAGCAGGGGGCGGCTATGGCTACACCTTC
CDR3 protein: CSVEEAGGGYGYTF

D gene: TRBD2
clone size: NA
V gene: TRBV4-3
CDR3 length: 16
J gene: TRBJ2-1
CDR3 DNA: TGCGCCAGCAGCCAAGATCCCCTAGCGGCTTACAATGAGCAGTTCTTC
CDR3 protein: CASSQDPLAAYNEQFF

D gene: NA
clone size: NA
V gene: TRBV15
CDR3 length: 13
J gene: TRBJ2-7
CDR3 DNA: TGTGCCACCAGCAGGGGGTCGCCCTACGAGCAGTACTTC
CDR3 protein: CATSRGSPYEQYF

D gene: TRBD1
clone size: NA
V gene: TRBV6-1
CDR3 length: 15
J gene: TRBJ2-7
CDR3 DNA: TGTGCCAGCCTCTTCGCAGGACAGGGGACCTACGAGCAGTACTTC
CDR3 protein: CASLFAGQGTYEQYF

D gene: NA
clone size: NA
V gene: TRBV29-1
CDR3 length: 12
J gene: TRBJ1-2
CDR3 DNA: TGCAGCGTTGATCGGGCTAACTATGGCTACACCTTC
CDR3 protein: CSVDRANYGYTF

D gene: TRBD1
clone size: NA
V gene: TRBV5-5
CDR3 length: 18
J gene: TRBJ1-1
CDR3 DNA: TGTGCCAGCAGCATTGGTGTGGGACAGGGGGCCGTTTGGACTGAAGCTTTCTTT
CDR3 protein: CASSIGVGQGAVWTEAFF

D gene: NA
clone size: NA
V gene: TRBV6-6
CDR3 length: 15
J gene: TRBJ1-1
CDR3 DNA: TGTGCCAGCAGTTACCCTAGAGGTGCAGACCGTGAAGCTTTCTTT
CDR3 protein: CASSYPRGADREAFF

D gene: TRBD2
clone size: NA
V gene: TRBV4-2
CDR3 length: 15
J gene: TRBJ2-3
CDR3 DNA: TGTGCCAGCAGCCAAGGTCGAGCGGGGACAGATACGCAGTATTTT
CDR3 protein: CASSQGRAGTDTQYF